This TCR beta chain emerged from a study of OX40 agonist ivuxolimab in advanced cancers. As for the study in general: Two cutaneous melanoma patients and one hepatocellular carcinoma patient, three in all, had partial responses. General study findings and limits: There was clonal expansion of CD4+ and CD8+ blood T cells by week 6 at 0.1 to 3.0 mg/kg.

A word on this clone: Its cognate antigen is unknown.

Sequenced by immunoSEQ multiplex PCR; TCRdb stores in-frame clones only, minus some. The profile covers approximately 100,000 clones, with over 75% appearing a single time and 0.31% taken by the ten largest. Cycle 7 day 1, cycle 4 day 1, and baseline were the timepoints at which blood was sampled. V shed 3 bases and J shed 4 bases, with 12 bases lying between them. The CDR3 runs to 15 residues. Germline V CDR1 and CDR2: LGHNA, YNFKEQ. Source: CD4+ or CD8+ T cells sorted from blood, taken in a trial of the OX40 agonist ivuxolimab. This sequence was found in an adult with an advanced solid tumor such as melanoma, head and neck, liver or kidney cancer. The chain couples TRBV4-2 to TRBJ2-2; D is possibly TRBD2 (5 bases). The CDR3: CASSQKRESTGELFF. The CDR3 DNA sequence: TGTGCCAGCAGCCAGAAGAGGGAGAGCACCGGGGAGCTGTTTTTT.